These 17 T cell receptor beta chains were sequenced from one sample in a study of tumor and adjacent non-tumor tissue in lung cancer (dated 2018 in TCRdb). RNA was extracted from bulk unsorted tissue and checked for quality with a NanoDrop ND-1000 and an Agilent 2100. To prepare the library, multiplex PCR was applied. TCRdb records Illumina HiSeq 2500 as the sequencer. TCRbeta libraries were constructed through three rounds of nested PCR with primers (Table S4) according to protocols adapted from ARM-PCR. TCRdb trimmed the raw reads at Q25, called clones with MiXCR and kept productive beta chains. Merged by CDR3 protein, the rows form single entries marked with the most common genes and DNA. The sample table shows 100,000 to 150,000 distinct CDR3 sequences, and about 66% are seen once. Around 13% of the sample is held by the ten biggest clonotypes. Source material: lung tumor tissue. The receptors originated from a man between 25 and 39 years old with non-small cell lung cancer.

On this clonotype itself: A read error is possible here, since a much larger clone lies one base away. CDR3: CSARNSRTDTQYF. In nucleotides, the CDR3 is TGCAGCGCCCGAAACTCGCGCACAGATACGCAGTATTTT. V and J are TRBV29-1 and TRBJ2-3; D is undetermined. The V gene's germline CDR1 is SQVTM and CDR2 ANQGSEA. V was cut by 7 bases and J by 1 base, with 12 bases left in between. The CDR3 totals 13 residues.

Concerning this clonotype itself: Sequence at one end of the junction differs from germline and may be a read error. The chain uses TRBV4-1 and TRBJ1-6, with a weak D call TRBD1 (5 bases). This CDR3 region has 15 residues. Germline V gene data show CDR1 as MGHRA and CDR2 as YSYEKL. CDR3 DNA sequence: TGCGCCAGCAGCCCCCGCGGGGGATTTAATTCAGCCCTCCACTTT. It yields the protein CASSPRGGFNSALHF.

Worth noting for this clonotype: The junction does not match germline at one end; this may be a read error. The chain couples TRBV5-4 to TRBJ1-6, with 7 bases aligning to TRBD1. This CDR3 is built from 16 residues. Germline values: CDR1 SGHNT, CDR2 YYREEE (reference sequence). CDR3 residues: CDSSRSQGGTRSPLLF. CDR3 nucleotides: TGTGACAGCAGCCGATCCCAAGGGGGCACCAGATCACCCCTCCTCTTT.

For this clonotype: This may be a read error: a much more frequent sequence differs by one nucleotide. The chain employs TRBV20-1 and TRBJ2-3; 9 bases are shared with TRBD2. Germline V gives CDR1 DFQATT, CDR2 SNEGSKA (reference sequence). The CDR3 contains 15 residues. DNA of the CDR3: TGCATTGCGCGAGCGGGGGGAAGGGACACAGATACGCAGTATTTT. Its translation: CIARAGGRDTDTQYF.

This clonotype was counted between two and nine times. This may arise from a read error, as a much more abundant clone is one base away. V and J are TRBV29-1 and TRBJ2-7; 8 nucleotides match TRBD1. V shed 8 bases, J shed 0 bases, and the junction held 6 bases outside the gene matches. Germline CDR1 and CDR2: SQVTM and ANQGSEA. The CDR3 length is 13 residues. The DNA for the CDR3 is TGCAGCCTCCGGGACAGGAGCTCCTACGAGCAGTACTTC. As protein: CSLRDRSSYEQYF.

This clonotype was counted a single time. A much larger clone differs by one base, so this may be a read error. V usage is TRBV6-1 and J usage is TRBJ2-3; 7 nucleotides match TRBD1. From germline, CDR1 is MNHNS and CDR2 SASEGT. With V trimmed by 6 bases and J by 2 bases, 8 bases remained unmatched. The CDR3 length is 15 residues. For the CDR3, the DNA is TGTGCCAGCAGCTTCCAGGACAGGAACACAGATACGCAGTATTTT. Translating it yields CASSFQDRNTDTQYF.

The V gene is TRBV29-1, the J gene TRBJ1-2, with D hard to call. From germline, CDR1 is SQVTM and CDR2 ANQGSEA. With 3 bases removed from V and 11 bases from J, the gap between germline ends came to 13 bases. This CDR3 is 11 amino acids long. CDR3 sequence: CSVEEKTGYTF. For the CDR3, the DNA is TGCAGCGTTGAGGAGAAGACTGGTTACACCTTC.

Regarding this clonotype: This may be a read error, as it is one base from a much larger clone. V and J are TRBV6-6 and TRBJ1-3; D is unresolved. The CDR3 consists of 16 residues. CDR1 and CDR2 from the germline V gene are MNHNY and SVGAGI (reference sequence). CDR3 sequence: CASSYSSPMSGNTMYF. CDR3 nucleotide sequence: TGTGCCAGCAGTTACTCGAGCCCGATGTCTGGAAACACCATGTATTTT.

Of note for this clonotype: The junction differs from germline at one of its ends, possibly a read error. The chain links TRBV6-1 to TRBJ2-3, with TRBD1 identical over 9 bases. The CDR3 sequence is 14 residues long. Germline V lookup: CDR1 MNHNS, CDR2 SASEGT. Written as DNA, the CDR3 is TGTGCCATCAGTGGGACAGGGAGCACAGATACGCAGTATTTT. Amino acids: CAISGTGSTDTQYF.

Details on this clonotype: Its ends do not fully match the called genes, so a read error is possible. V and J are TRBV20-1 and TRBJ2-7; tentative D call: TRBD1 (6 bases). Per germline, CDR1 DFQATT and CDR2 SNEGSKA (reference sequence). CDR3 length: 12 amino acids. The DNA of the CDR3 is TGTAGTGTCGGGACAACCACCTACGAGCAGTACTTC. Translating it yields CSVGTTTYEQYF.

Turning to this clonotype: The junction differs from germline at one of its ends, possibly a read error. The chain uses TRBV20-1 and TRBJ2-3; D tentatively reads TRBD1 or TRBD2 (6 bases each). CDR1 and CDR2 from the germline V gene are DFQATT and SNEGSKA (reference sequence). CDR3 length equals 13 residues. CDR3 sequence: CSATQGGSDTQYF. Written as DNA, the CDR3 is TGCAGTGCGACACAGGGAGGCAGTGATACGCAATATTTT.

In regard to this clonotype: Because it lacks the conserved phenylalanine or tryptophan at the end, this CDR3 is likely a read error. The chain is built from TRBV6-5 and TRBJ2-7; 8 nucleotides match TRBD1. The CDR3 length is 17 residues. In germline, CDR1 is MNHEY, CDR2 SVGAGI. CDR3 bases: TGTGCCAGCACCATGGGGGTATGGACAGGGAACTCCTACGGGCAGTACTTA. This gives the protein CASTMGVWTGNSYGQYL.

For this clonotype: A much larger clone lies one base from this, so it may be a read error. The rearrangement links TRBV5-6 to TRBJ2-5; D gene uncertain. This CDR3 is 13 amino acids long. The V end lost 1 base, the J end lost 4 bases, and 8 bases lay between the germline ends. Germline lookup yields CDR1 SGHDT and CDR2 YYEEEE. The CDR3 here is CASSLKHRETQYF. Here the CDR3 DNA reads TGTGCCAGCAGCTTGAAACACCGAGAGACCCAGTACTTC. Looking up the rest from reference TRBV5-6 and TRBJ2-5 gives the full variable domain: DAGVTQSPTHLIKTRGQQVTLRCSPKSGHDTVSWYQQALGQGPQFIFQYYEEEERQRGNFPDRFSGHQFPNYSSELNVNALLLGDSALYLCASSLKHRETQYFGPGTRLLVL.

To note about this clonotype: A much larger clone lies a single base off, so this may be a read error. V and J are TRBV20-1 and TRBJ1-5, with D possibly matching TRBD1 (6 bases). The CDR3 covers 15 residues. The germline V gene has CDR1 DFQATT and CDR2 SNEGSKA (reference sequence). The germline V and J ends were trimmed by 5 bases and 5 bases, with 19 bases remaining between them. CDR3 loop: CSASRRGAGDQPQHF. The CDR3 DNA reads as TGCAGTGCTTCGCGAAGGGGGGCAGGGGATCAGCCCCAGCATTTT.

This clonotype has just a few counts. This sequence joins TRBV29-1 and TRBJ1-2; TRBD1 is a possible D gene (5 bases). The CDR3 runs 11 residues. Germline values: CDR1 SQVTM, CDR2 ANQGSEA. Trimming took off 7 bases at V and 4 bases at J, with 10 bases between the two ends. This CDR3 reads CSALRGYGYTF. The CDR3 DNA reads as TGCAGCGCCCTGAGGGGCTATGGCTACACCTTC.

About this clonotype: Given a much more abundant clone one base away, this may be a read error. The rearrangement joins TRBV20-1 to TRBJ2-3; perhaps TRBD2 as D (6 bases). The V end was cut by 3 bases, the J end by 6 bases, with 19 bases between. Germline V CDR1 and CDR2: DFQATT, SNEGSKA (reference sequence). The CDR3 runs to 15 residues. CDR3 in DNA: TGCAGTGCTAGGAAGGCGGCGGGGAGCCCCGATACGCAGTATTTT. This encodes CSARKAAGSPDTQYF.

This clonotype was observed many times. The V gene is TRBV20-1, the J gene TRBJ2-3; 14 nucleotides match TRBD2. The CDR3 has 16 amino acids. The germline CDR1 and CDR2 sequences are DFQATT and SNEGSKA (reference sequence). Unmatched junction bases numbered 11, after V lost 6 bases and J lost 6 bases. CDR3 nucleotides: TGCAGTGCGAAGAGGGGGACTAGCGGGAGAACGGATACGCAGTATTTT. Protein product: CSAKRGTSGRTDTQYF.